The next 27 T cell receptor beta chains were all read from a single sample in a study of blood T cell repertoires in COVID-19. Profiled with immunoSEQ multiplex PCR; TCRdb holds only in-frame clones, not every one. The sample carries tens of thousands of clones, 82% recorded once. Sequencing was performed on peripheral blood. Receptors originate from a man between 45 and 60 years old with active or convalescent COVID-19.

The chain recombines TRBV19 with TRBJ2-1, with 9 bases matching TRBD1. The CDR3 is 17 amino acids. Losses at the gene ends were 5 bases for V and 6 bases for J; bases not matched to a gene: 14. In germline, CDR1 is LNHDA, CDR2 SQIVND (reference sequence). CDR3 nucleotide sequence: TGTGCCAGTAGTTCCCCCCCCGGGACAGGGACTACCAATGAGCAGTTCTTC. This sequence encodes CASSSPPGTGTTNEQFF.

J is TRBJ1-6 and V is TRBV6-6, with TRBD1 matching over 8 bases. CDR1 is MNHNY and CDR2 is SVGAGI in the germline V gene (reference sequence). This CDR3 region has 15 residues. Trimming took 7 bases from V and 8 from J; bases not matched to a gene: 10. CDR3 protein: CASTKGQGADSPLHF. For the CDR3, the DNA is TGTGCCAGCACGAAGGGTCAGGGGGCGGATTCACCCCTCCACTTT.

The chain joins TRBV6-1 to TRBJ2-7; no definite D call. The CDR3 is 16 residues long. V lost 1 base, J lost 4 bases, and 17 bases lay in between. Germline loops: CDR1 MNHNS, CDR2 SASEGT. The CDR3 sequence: CASSEGLGNQRYEQYF. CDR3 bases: TGTGCCAGCAGTGAAGGGCTGGGCAACCAACGGTACGAGCAGTACTTC.

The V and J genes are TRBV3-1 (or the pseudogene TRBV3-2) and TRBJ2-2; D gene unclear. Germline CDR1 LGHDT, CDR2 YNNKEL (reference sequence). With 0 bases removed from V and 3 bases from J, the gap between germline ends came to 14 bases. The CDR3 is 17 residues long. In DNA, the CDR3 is TGTGCCAGCAGCCAAGATCGACCGCAGGCCTACACCGGGGAGCTGTTTTTT. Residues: CASSQDRPQAYTGELFF.

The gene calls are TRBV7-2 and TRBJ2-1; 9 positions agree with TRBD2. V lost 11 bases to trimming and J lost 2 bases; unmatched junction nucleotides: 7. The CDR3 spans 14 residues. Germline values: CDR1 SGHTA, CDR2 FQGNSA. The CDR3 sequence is CASRGGGAYNEQFF. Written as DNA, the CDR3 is TGTGCCTCTAGGGGCGGGGGGGCCTACAATGAGCAGTTCTTC.

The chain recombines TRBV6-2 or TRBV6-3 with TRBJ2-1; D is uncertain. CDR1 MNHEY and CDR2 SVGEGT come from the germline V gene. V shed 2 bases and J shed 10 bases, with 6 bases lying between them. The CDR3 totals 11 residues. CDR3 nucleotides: TGTGCCAGCAGTTACGGTGGCGAGCAGTTCTTC. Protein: CASSYGGEQFF.

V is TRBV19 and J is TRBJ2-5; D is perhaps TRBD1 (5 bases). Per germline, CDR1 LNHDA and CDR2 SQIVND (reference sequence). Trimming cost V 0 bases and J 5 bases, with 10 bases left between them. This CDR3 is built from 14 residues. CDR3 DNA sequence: TGTGCCAGTAGTATAGAAACAGGCACGGAGACCCAGTACTTC. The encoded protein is CASSIETGTETQYF.

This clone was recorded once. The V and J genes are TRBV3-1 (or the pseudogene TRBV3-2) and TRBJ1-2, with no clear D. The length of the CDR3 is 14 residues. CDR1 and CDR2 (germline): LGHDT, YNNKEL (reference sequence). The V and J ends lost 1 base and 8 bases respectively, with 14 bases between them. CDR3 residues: CASSQGPGSSGYTF. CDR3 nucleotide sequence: TGTGCCAGCAGCCAAGGGCCCGGGAGCAGCGGCTACACCTTC.

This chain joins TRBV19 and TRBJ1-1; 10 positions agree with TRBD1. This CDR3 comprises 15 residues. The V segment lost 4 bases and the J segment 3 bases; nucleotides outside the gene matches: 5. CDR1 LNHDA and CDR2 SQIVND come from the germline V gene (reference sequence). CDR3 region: CASSTGQGIDTEAFF. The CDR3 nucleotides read TGTGCCAGTAGTACGGGACAGGGGATCGACACTGAAGCTTTCTTT.

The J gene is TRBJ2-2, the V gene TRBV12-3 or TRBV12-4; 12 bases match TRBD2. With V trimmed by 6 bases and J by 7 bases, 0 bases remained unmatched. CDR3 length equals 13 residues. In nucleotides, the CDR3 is TGTGCCAGCAGGGGACTAGCGGGCGGGGAGCTGTTTTTT. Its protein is CASRGLAGGELFF.

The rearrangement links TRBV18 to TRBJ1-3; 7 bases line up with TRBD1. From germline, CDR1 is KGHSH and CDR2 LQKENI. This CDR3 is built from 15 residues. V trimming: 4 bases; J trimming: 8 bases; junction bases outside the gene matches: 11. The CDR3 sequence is CASSRRGQGGDTIYF. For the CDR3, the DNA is TGTGCCAGCTCACGGAGGGGGCAAGGCGGGGACACCATATATTTT.

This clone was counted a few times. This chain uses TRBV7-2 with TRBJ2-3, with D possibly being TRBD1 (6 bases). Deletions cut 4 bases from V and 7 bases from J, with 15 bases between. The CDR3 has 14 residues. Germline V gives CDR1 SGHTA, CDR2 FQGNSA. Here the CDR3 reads CASSSRTEGNTQYF. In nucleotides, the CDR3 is TGTGCCAGCAGCTCACGGACAGAGGGAAATACGCAGTATTTT.

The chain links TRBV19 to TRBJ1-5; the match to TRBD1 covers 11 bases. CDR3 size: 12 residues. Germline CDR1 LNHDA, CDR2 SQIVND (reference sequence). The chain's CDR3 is CKTGQGGGPQHF. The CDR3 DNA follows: TGTAAAACGGGACAGGGGGGTGGGCCCCAGCATTTT.

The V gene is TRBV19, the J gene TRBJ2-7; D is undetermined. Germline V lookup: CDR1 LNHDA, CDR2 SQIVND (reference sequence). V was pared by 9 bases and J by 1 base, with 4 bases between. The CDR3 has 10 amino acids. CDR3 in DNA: TGTGCCAGCGGGTCCTACGAGCAGTACTTC. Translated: CASGSYEQYF.

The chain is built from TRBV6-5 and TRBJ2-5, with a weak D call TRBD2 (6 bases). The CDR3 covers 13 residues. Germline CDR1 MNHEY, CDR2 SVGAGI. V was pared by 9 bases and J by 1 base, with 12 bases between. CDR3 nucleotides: TGTGCCAGTCAAGGACTATTCCAAGAGACCCAGTACTTC. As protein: CASQGLFQETQYF.

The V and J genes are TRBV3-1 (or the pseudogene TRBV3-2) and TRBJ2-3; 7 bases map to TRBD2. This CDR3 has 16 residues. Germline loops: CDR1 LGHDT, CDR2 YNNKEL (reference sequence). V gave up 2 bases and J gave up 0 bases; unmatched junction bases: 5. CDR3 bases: TGTGCCAGCAGCCAACGGCAGGGAGGGAGCACAGATACGCAGTATTTT. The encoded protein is CASSQRQGGSTDTQYF.

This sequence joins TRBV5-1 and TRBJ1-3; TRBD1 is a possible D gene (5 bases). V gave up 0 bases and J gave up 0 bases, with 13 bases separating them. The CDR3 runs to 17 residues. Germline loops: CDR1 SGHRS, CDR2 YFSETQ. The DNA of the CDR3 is TGCGCCAGCAGCTTGGCACCGATCGGGGGCTCTGGAAACACCATATATTTT. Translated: CASSLAPIGGSGNTIYF.

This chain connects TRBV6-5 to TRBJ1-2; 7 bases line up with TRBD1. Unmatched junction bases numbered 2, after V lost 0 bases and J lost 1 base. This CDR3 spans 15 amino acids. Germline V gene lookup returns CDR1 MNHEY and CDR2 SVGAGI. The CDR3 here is CASSYSTGFNYGYTF. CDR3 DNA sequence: TGTGCCAGCAGTTACTCGACAGGGTTTAACTATGGCTACACCTTC.

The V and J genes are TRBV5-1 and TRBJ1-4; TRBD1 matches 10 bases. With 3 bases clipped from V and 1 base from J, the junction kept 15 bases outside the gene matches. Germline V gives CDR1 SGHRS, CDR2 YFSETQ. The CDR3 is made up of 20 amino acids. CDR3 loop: CASSSPPDRGRRETNEKLFF. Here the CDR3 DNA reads TGCGCCAGCAGCTCCCCCCCCGACAGGGGGCGCCGGGAAACTAATGAAAAACTGTTTTTT.

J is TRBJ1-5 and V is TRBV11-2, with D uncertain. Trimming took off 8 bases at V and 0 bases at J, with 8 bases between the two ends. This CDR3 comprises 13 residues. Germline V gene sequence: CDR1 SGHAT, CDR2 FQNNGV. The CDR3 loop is CASEVYSNQPQHF. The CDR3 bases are TGTGCCAGCGAGGTTTATAGCAATCAGCCCCAGCATTTT.

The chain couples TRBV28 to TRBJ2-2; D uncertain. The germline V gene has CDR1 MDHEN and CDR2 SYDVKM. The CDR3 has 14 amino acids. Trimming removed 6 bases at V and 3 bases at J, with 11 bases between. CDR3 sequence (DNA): TGTGCCAGCAGACTCAATTTCTACACCGGGGAGCTGTTTTTT. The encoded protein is CASRLNFYTGELFF.

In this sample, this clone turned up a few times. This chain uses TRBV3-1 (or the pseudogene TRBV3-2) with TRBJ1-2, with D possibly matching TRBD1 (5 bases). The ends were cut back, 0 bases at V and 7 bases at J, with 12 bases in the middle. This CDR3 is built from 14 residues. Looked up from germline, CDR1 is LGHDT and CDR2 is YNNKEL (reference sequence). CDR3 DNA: TGTGCCAGCAGCCAAGATACAGGTGCTGGTGGCTACACCTTC. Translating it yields CASSQDTGAGGYTF.

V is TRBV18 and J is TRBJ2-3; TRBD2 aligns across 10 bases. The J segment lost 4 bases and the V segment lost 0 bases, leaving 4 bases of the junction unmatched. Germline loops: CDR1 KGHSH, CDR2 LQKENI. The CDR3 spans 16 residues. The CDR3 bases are TGTGCCAGCTCACCACCTACTAGCGGGGTAGCAGATACGCAGTATTTT. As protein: CASSPPTSGVADTQYF.

The CDR3 DNA is TGTGCCAGCTCACAAGATCCAGGCAACGGCTACACCTTC. It translates to CASSQDPGNGYTF. This chain joins TRBV18 and TRBJ1-2; D is uncertain. V was clipped by 4 bases and J by 8 bases, with 14 bases between them. The CDR3 has 13 residues. In germline, CDR1 is KGHSH, CDR2 LQKENI.

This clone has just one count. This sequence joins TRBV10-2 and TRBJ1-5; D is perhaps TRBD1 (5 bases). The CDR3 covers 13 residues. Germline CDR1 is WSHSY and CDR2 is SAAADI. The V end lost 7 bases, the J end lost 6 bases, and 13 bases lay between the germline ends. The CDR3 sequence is CASMVTERQPQHF. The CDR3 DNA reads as TGCGCCAGCATGGTGACAGAACGTCAGCCCCAGCATTTT.

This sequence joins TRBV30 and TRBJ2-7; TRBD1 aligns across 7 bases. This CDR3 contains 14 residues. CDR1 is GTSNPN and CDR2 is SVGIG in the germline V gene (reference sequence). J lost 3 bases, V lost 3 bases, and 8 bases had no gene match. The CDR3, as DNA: TGTGCCTGGAGCTGGACAGGCGCTGACTACGAGCAGTACTTC. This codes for CAWSWTGADYEQYF.

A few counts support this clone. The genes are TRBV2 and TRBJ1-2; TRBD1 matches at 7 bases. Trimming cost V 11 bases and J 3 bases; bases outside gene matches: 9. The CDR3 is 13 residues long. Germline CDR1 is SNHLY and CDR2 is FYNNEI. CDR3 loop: CACYQGVDYGYTF. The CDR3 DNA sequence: TGTGCCTGCTACCAGGGGGTGGACTATGGCTACACCTTC.